The 17 T cell receptor beta chains below all came from one sample that was sequenced in a study of T cell repertoires in cytomegalovirus infection. Their cognate antigens are unknown. One entry per CDR3 protein results from TCRdb running MiXCR on the reads. The repertoire holds about 830,000 distinct CDR3 sequences, 32% seen once, with around 12% in the top ten. The source was cultured CD8+ T cells from PBMCs, collected from culture after CMV antigen stimulation. These receptors all come from a human donor in good health (CMV status not recorded). Some clones in this sample may be carry-over from other donors' samples.

V is TRBV5-4 and J is TRBJ2-7; TRBD2 aligns across 8 bases. Germline V gives CDR1 SGHNT, CDR2 YYREEE (reference sequence). The junction had 17 bases not matched to a gene; V was cut back by 8 bases and J by 4 bases. The CDR3 loop spans 16 amino acids. The chain's CDR3 is CASSGAGTSRMYEQYF. CDR3 nucleotides: TGTGCCAGTAGCGGGGCCGGGACGTCCCGAATGTACGAGCAGTACTTC.

This chain connects TRBV6-5 to TRBJ2-1, with no clear D. Trimming cost V 4 bases and J 8 bases, with 18 bases left between them. There are 15 residues in the CDR3. Germline CDR1 MNHEY, CDR2 SVGAGI. CDR3 in amino acids: CASSSFQVSLDEQFF. Written as DNA, the CDR3 is TGTGCCAGCAGTTCTTTCCAGGTCTCCTTAGATGAGCAGTTCTTC.

This clonotype was counted at least ten times. The gene calls are TRBV12-3 or TRBV12-4 and TRBJ2-2; tentatively, D is TRBD1 or TRBD2 (5 bases each). Trimming cost V 5 bases and J 7 bases, with 8 bases left between them. The CDR3 length is 12 residues. In nucleotides, the CDR3 is TGTGCCAGCAGTGAGGGGAACGGGGAGCTGTTTTTT. Translating it yields CASSEGNGELFF.

This clonotype was counted between two and nine times. The chain links TRBV19 to TRBJ1-5; no clear D gene. The CDR3 is 17 residues long. The germline V gene encodes CDR1 LNHDA and CDR2 SQIVND (reference sequence). Trimming pared 3 bases from V and 0 bases from J, leaving 15 bases between. The CDR3 DNA follows: TGTGCCAGTAGTATCGGTGACTCAGCTTATAGCAATCAGCCCCAGCATTTT. Translated, it gives CASSIGDSAYSNQPQHF.

The rearrangement links TRBV19 to TRBJ2-2, with 8 bases identical to TRBD1. The length of the CDR3 is 14 residues. The V segment lost 11 bases and the J segment 3 bases; nucleotides outside the gene matches: 8. Germline V lookup: CDR1 LNHDA, CDR2 SQIVND (reference sequence). The CDR3 region is CAVRDRRYTGELFF. In DNA, the CDR3 is TGTGCCGTCCGGGACAGGAGGTACACCGGGGAGCTGTTTTTT. The full variable domain, rest sourced from reference TRBV19 and TRBJ2-2, is DGGITQSPKYLFRKEGQNVTLSCEQNLNHDAMYWYRQDPGQGLRLIYYSQIVNDFQKGDIAEGYSVSREKKESFPLTVTSAQKNPTAFYLCAVRDRRYTGELFFGEGSRLTVL.

This clonotype was seen more than once but under ten times. The gene calls are TRBV6-5 and TRBJ2-2; the match to TRBD1 covers 8 bases. CDR1 and CDR2 (germline): MNHEY, SVGAGI. The CDR3 totals 17 residues. V trimming: 0 bases; J trimming: 3 bases; junction bases outside the gene matches: 6. CDR3 sequence: CASSYSPPTGDTGELFF. The CDR3 nucleotides are TGTGCCAGCAGTTACTCACCCCCGACAGGGGACACCGGGGAGCTGTTTTTT.

V usage is TRBV20-1 and J usage is TRBJ1-1; 8 nucleotides agree with TRBD1. The CDR3 covers 15 residues. V lost 6 bases to trimming and J lost 1 base; unmatched junction nucleotides: 10. Germline V CDR1 and CDR2: DFQATT, SNEGSKA (reference sequence). Written as DNA, the CDR3 is TGCAGTGCCCGGGACAGGAGGGTGTCGAACACTGAAGCTTTCTTT. Translation: CSARDRRVSNTEAFF.

Regarding this clonotype: A much larger clone lies a single base off, so this may be a read error. CDR3 coding DNA: TGTGTCAGCAGCAGGGGACAGGGGAATCAGCCCCAGCATTTT. Encoded protein: CVSSRGQGNQPQHF. This chain joins TRBV7-2 and TRBJ1-5, with 10 positions matching TRBD1. The length of the CDR3 is 14 residues. Germline V gene sequence: CDR1 SGHTA, CDR2 FQGNSA.

The V gene is TRBV12-3 or TRBV12-4, the J gene TRBJ1-1, with unresolved D. CDR3 length: 17 residues. The V end lost 6 bases, the J end lost 0 bases, and 20 bases lay between the germline ends. The CDR3 DNA reads as TGTGCCAGCAGCCGAGCCGCTAGACACCTTCTGAACACTGAAGCTTTCTTT. Translation gives CASSRAARHLLNTEAFF.

This clonotype has more than one count but fewer than ten. This rearrangement joins TRBV6-2 or TRBV6-3 to TRBJ1-6; maybe TRBD1 (5 bases). V was clipped by 1 base and J by 6 bases, with 13 bases between them. The CDR3 is 16 residues long. Per the germline V gene, CDR1 is MNHEY and CDR2 is SVGEGT. The CDR3 DNA sequence: TGTGCCAGCAGTTACTACCGCGGGGACCCTAATTCACCCCTCCACTTT. It codes for CASSYYRGDPNSPLHF.

Only a few counts were recorded for this clonotype. The gene calls are TRBV18 and TRBJ1-1; TRBD1 aligns across 8 bases. The germline V gene encodes CDR1 KGHSH and CDR2 LQKENI. The junction had 12 bases not matched to a gene; V was cut back by 3 bases and J by 3 bases. CDR3 length equals 17 residues. The CDR3 nucleotides read TGTGCCAGCTCACCGAGACAGGGGAAGGTTCGTGACACTGAAGCTTTCTTT. Residues: CASSPRQGKVRDTEAFF.

The table lists this clonotype with a few counts. This sequence joins TRBV24-1 and TRBJ2-1; possible D gene TRBD1, 5 bases. The germline CDR1 and CDR2 sequences are KGHDR and SFDVKD. V was clipped by 2 bases and J by 3 bases, with 7 bases between them. The CDR3 has 14 residues. CDR3 sequence: CATSDSGIYNEQFF. For the CDR3, the DNA is TGTGCCACCAGTGATTCAGGGATCTACAATGAGCAGTTCTTC.

This clonotype has a handful of counts. The rearrangement joins TRBV19 to TRBJ2-2, with a weak D call TRBD2 (6 bases). The CDR3 is 13 residues long. V lost 3 bases, J lost 7 bases, and 9 bases lay in between. Germline CDR1 reads LNHDA; CDR2 reads SQIVND (reference sequence). CDR3 nucleotides: TGTGCCAGTAGTATCCGGGGAGGCGGGGAGCTGTTTTTT. Translated, it gives CASSIRGGGELFF. Together with reference TRBV19 and TRBJ2-2, the CDR3 gives the full variable domain: DGGITQSPKYLFRKEGQNVTLSCEQNLNHDAMYWYRQDPGQGLRLIYYSQIVNDFQKGDIAEGYSVSREKKESFPLTVTSAQKNPTAFYLCASSIRGGGELFFGEGSRLTVL.

This clonotype appeared many times. The CDR3 loop reads CASSIRGAEKNEQFF. The DNA of the CDR3 is TGTGCCAGCAGCATAAGGGGCGCGGAAAAGAATGAGCAGTTCTTC. J is TRBJ2-1 and V is TRBV11-1; tentative D call: TRBD1 (5 bases). V lost 5 bases and J lost 7, with 18 bases in between. The CDR3 spans 15 residues. Germline V gives CDR1 SGHAT, CDR2 FQDESV (reference sequence).

This chain uses TRBV27 with TRBJ2-1; D not resolved. V shed 5 bases and J shed 0 bases, with 8 bases lying between them. This CDR3 region has 14 residues. Germline V gene data show CDR1 as MNHEY and CDR2 as SMNVEV (reference sequence). In nucleotides, the CDR3 is TGTGCCAGCAGTGACCTTAGCTCCTACAATGAGCAGTTCTTC. Its translation: CASSDLSSYNEQFF.

The chain carries TRBV5-5 and TRBJ2-7; D remains ambiguous. Between the trimmed V and J ends, which lost 6 bases and 5 bases, there was a span of 18 bases. This CDR3 has 14 residues. Germline V CDR1 and CDR2: SGHKS, YYEKEE (reference sequence). Here the CDR3 DNA reads TGTGCCAGCACCGAAGGATGGGGTTTCAACGAGCAGTACTTC. Translated, it gives CASTEGWGFNEQYF.

This clonotype was seen ten or more times. This chain connects TRBV7-9 to TRBJ1-1; D gene uncertain. The germline gives CDR1 SEHNR, CDR2 FQNEAQ (reference sequence). The CDR3 sequence is 13 residues long. Trimming took 6 bases from V and 1 from J, leaving 9 bases between them. CDR3 bases: TGTGCCAGCAGTCCCGAGTGGAACACTGAAGCTTTCTTT. This translates into CASSPEWNTEAFF.